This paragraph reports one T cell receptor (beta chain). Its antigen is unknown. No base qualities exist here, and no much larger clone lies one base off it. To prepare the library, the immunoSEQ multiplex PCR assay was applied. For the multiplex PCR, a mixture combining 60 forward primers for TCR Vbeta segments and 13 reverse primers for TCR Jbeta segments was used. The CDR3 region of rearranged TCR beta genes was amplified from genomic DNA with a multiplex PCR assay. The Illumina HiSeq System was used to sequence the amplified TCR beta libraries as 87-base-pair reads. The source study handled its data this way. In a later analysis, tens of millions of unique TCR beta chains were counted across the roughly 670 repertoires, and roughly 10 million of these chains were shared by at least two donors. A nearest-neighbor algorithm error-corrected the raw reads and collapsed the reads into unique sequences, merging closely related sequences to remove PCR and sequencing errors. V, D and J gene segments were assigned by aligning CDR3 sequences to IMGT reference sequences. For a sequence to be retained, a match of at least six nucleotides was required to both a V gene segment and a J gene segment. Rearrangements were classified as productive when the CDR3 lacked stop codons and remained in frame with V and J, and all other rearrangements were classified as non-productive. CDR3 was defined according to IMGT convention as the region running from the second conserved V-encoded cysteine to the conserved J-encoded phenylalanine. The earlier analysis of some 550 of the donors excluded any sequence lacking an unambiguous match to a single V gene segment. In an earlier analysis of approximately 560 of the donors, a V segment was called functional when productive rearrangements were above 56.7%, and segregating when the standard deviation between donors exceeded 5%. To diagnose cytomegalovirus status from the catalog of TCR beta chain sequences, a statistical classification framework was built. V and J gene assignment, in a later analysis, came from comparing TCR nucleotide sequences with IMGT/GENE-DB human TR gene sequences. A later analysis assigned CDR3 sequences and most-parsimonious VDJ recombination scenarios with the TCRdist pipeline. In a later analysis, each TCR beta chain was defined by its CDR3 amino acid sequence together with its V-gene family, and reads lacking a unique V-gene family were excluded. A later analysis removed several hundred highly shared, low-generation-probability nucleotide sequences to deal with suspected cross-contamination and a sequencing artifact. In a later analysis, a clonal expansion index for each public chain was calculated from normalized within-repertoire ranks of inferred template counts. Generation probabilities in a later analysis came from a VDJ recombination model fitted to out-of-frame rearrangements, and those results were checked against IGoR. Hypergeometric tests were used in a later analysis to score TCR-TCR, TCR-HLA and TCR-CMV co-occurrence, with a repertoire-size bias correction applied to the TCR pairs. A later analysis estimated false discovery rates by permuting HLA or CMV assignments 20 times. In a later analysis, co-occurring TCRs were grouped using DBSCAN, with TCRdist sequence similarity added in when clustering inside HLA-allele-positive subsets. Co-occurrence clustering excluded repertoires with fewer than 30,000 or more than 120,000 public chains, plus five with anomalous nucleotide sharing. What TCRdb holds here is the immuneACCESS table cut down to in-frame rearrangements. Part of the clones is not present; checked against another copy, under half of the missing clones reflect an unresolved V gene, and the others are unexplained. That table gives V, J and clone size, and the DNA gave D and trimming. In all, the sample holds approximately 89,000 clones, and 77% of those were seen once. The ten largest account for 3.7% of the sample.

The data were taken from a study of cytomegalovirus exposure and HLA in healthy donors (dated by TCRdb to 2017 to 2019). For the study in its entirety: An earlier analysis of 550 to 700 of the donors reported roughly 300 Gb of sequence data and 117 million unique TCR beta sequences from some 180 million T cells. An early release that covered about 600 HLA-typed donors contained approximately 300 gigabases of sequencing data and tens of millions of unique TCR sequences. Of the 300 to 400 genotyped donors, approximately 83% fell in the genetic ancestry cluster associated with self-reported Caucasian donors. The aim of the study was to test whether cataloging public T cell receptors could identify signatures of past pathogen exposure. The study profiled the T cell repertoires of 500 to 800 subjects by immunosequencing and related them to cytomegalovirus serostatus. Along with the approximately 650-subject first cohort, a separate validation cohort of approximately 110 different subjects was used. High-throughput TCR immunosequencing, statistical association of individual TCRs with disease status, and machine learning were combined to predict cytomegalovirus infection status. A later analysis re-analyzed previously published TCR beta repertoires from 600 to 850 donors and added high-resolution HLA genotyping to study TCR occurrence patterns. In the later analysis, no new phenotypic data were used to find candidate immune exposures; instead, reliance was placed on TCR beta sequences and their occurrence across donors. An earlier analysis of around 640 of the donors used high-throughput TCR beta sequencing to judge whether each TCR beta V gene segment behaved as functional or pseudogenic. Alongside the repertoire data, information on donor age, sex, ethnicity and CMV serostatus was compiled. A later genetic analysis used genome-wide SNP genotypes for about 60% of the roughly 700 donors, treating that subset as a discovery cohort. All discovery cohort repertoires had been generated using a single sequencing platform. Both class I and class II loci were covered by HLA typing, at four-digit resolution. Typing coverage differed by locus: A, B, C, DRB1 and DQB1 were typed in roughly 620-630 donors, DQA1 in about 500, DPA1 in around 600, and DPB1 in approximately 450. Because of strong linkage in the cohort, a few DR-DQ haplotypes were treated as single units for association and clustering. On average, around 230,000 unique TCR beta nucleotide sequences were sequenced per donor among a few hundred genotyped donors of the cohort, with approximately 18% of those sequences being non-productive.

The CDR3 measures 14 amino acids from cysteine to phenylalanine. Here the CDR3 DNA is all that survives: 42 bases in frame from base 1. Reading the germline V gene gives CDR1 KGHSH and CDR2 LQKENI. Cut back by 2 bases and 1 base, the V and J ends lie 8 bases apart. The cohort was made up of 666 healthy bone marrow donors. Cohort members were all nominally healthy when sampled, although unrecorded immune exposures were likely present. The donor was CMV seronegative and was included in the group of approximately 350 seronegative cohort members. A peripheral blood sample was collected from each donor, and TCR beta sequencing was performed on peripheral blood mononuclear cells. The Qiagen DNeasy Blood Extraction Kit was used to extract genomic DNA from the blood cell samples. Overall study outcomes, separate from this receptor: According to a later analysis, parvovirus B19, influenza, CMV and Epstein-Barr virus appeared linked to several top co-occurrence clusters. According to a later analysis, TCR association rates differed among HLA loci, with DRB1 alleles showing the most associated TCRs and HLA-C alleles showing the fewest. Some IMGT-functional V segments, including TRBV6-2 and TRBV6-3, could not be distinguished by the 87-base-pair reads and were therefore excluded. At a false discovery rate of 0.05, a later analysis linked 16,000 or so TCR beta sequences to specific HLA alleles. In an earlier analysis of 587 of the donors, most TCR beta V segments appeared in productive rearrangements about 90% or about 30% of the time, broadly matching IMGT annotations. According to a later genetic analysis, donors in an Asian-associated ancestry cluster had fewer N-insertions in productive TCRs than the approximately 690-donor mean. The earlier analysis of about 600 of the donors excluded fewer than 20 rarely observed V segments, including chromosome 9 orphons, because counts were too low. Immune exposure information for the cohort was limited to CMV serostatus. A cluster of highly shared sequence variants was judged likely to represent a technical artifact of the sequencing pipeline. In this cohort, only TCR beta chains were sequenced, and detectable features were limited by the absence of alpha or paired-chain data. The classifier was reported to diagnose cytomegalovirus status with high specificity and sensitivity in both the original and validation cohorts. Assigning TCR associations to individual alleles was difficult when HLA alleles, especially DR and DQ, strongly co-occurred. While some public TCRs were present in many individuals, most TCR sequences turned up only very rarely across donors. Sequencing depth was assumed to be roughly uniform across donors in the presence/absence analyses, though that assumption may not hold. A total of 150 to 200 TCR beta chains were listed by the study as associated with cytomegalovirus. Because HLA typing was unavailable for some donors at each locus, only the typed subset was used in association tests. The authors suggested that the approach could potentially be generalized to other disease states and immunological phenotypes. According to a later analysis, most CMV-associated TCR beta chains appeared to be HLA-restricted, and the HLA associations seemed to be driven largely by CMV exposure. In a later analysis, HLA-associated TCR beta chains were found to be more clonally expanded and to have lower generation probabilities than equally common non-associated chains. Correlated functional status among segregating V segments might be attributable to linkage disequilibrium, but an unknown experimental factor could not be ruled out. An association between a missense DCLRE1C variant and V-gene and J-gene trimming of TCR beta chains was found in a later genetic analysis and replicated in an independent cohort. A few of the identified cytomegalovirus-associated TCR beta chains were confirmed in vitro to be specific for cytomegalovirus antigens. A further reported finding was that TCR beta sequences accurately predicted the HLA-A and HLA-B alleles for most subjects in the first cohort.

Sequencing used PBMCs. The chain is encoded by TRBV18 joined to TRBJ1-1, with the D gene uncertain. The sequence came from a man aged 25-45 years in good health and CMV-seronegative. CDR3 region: CASSPKQRNTEAFF. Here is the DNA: TGTGCCAGCTCACCAAAGCAAAGGAACACTGAAGCTTTCTTT.